The clone carrying this T cell receptor beta chain has just a few counts. Using immunoSEQ multiplex PCR, the repertoire was profiled, and TCRdb retains in-frame clones only, with some absent. The sample comprises 400,000 to 550,000 clones, around 80% of which are singletons, and about 12% rests with the top ten. V lost 0 bases, J lost 9 bases, and 6 bases stayed unmatched. CDR1 is MGHRA, CDR2 YSYEKL, per germline. The CDR3 totals 14 residues. These data belong to a study of shared clonotypes between healthy human individuals. The chain recombines TRBV4-1 with TRBJ1-2; 8 nucleotides match TRBD1. The sample was PBMCs. This receptor was identified in a middle-aged woman in good health. Some clones in this sample may be carry-over from other donors' samples. The CDR3: CASSQDRDRSRYTF. The CDR3 region has the DNA TGCGCCAGCAGCCAAGATCGGGACAGGTCACGCTACACCTTC.